The 18 T cell receptor beta chains in this list originate from one sample, sequenced in a study of post-analysis software for immune sequencing data. Their cognate antigens are unknown. General study results and limits: Higher frequency in patients than in controls was seen for several TRBV segments, with TRBV5-6, TRBV5-1 and TRBV20-1 among them.

cDNA libraries of TCR beta carried unique molecular identifiers. MiXCR was run by TCRdb on the PCR reads, yielding one entry per CDR3 protein. The profile covers some 260,000 distinct CDR3 sequences, with 35% to 40% appearing a single time and under 5% taken by the ten largest. Sequenced: blood. Source of these receptors: a girl between 10 and 17 years old with multiple sclerosis.

The chain joins TRBV3-1 to TRBJ2-1; 13 bases line up with TRBD2. Unmatched junction bases numbered 13, after V lost 2 bases and J lost 15 bases. Germline V gene data show CDR1 as LGHDT and CDR2 as YNNKEL (reference sequence). The CDR3 is made up of 16 amino acids. CDR3 protein: CASSQIRTSGRIGWFF. The CDR3 DNA is TGTGCCAGCAGCCAAATCCGGACTAGCGGGAGAATAGGATGGTTCTTC.

This clonotype was seen ten or more times. The V call is TRBV29-1, the J call TRBJ2-1, with D unresolved. The germline gives CDR1 SQVTM, CDR2 ANQGSEA. Deletions cut 0 bases from V and 3 bases from J, with 6 bases between. This CDR3 has 13 amino acids. Here the CDR3 DNA reads TGCAGCGTTGAAGATTTCGGCTACAATGAGCAGTTCTTC. Its protein product is CSVEDFGYNEQFF.

With regard to this clonotype: This may stem from a read error, because a much larger clone lies one nucleotide away. The chain couples TRBV4-2 to TRBJ2-3; 15 bases fit TRBD2. From germline, CDR1 is LGHNA and CDR2 YNFKEQ. The CDR3 totals 17 residues. This CDR3 reads CANSPTGTSGGTDTQYF. DNA of the CDR3: TGTGCCAACAGCCCCACGGGGACTAGCGGGGGGACAGATACGCAGTATTTT.

This clonotype turned up a few times. This clone may be a read error of a much larger clone one base away. The gene calls are TRBV4-1 and TRBJ2-1, with TRBD2 matching 10 bases. This CDR3 comprises 16 residues. Germline-derived CDR1 and CDR2 are MGHRA and YSYEKL. The CDR3 is CASSQGGLAVYNERFF. DNA for the CDR3: TGCGCCAGCAGCCAAGGTGGACTAGCGGTCTACAATGAGCGGTTCTTC.

As to this clonotype: This may stem from a read error, because a much larger clone lies one nucleotide away. The chain carries TRBV6-1 and TRBJ2-3, with TRBD2 matching 7 bases. The germline gives CDR1 MNHNS, CDR2 SASEGT. CDR3 size: 15 residues. The CDR3 nucleotides read TGTACCAGCAGGGAGGGCAGGGCTAGCACAGATACGCAGTATTTT. Translating gives CTSREGRASTDTQYF.

In regard to this clonotype: A much larger clone differs from this one at a single base, so this may be a read error. V gene TRBV7-3 combines with J gene TRBJ1-2, with 7 bases lining up with TRBD1. V shed 7 bases and J 1 base; nucleotides not matched to a gene: 6. The CDR3 spans 14 residues. CDR1 and CDR2 from the germline V gene are SGHTA and FQGTGA. CDR3 loop: CASTRQGGNYGYTF. The CDR3 DNA reads TGTGCCAGCACCAGACAGGGTGGTAACTATGGCTACACCTTC.

This clonotype has a count of ten or more. CDR3 sequence (DNA): TGCGCCAGCAGCTTACCAACAGGGTTGGGCAAAAACATTCAGTACTTC. It encodes CASSLPTGLGKNIQYF. The gene calls are TRBV5-1 and TRBJ2-4; possible D gene TRBD1, 6 bases. CDR3 size: 16 residues. V dropped 2 bases and J dropped 3 bases, with 15 bases sitting between them. Germline V gene sequence: CDR1 SGHRS, CDR2 YFSETQ.

V gene TRBV25-1 combines with J gene TRBJ1-1; a weak D match, TRBD1 (6 bases). This CDR3 spans 14 amino acids. Germline lookup yields CDR1 MGHDK and CDR2 SYGVNS. Trimming shortened V by 2 bases and J by 1 base, and 8 bases separated the two germline ends. CDR3 bases: TGTGCCAGCAGTGAAACAGGGCGGAACACTGAAGCTTTCTTT. This sequence encodes CASSETGRNTEAFF.

The table lists this clonotype with a few counts. The chain carries TRBV7-2 and TRBJ2-7, with a possible D match to TRBD2 (6 bases). Germline V gives CDR1 SGHTA, CDR2 FQGNSA. This CDR3 spans 14 amino acids. V was trimmed by 0 bases and J by 2 bases, leaving 8 bases between them. The CDR3 coding sequence is TGTGCCAGCAGCTTAGCGGGGGGTACCTACGAGCAGTACTTC. This gives the protein CASSLAGGTYEQYF.

The gene calls are TRBV15 and TRBJ2-4, with a weak D call TRBD2 (5 bases). The V end lost 1 base, the J end lost 5 bases, and 9 bases lay between the germline ends. The CDR3 spans 14 residues. The germline V gene encodes CDR1 LNHNV and CDR2 YYDKDF (reference sequence). The CDR3 loop reads CATSRVEDQNIQYF. In DNA form, the CDR3 reads TGTGCCACCAGCAGAGTGGAGGACCAAAACATTCAGTACTTC.

This clonotype was seen repeatedly, ten times or more. The rearrangement joins TRBV6-5 to TRBJ1-5, with a weak D call TRBD1 (6 bases). CDR1 is MNHEY and CDR2 is SVGAGI in the germline V gene. The V and J ends lost 2 bases and 6 bases respectively, with 11 bases between them. The CDR3 consists of 14 residues. The CDR3 here is CASSYRRTAQPQHF. Here the CDR3 DNA reads TGTGCCAGCAGTTACCGTCGGACAGCTCAGCCCCAGCATTTT.

The genes are TRBV20-1 and TRBJ2-7; a possible D gene is TRBD1 (6 bases). V was clipped by 0 bases and J by 7 bases, with 22 bases between them. The germline V gene encodes CDR1 DFQATT and CDR2 SNEGSKA (reference sequence). CDR3 size: 16 residues. Written as DNA, the CDR3 is TGCAGTGCTAGAGATCACAGGGTGGACTCCTACAATGAGCAGTACTTC. It codes for CSARDHRVDSYNEQYF.

This clonotype has ten or more counts. This chain links TRBV24-1 with TRBJ2-3; TRBD2 agrees at 11 bases. Germline CDR1 and CDR2: KGHDR and SFDVKD. V trimming: 4 bases; J trimming: 3 bases; junction bases outside the gene matches: 5. This CDR3 has 16 residues. The CDR3 bases are TGTGCCACCAGTGAAGTAGCGGGAGGGAGGACAGATACGCAGTATTTT. This gives the protein CATSEVAGGRTDTQYF.

There are many counts of this clonotype. This chain joins TRBV12-3 or TRBV12-4 and TRBJ1-1; 7 bases line up with TRBD1. The CDR3 extends over 14 amino acids. V shed 5 bases and J 0 bases; nucleotides not matched to a gene: 3. CDR3 sequence: CASSTGTVNTEAFF. The CDR3 DNA reads TGTGCCAGCAGTACGGGGACAGTGAACACTGAAGCTTTCTTT.

This clonotype was seen repeatedly, ten times or more. The chain is built from TRBV11-2 and TRBJ1-5; 7 nucleotides agree with TRBD1. Trimming removed 5 bases from V and 3 bases from J; junction bases left unmatched: 7. This CDR3 is built from 15 residues. Germline V gene sequence: CDR1 SGHAT, CDR2 FQNNGV. The CDR3 sequence: CASSVQGRPNQPQHF. DNA for the CDR3: TGTGCCAGCAGCGTACAGGGGAGGCCCAATCAGCCCCAGCATTTT.

Comment on this clonotype: This clone may be a read error of a much larger clone one base away. The chain joins TRBV15 to TRBJ2-5, with D perhaps matching TRBD2 (5 bases). Germline V gives CDR1 LNHNV, CDR2 YYDKDF (reference sequence). CDR3 size: 13 residues. The CDR3: CATSSTGGETQCF. In DNA, the CDR3 is TGTGCCACCAGCTCAACGGGTGGGGAGACCCAGTGCTTC.

The chain has TRBV4-1 and TRBJ2-3; 7 positions match TRBD1. The junction had 10 bases not matched to a gene; V was cut back by 1 base and J by 6 bases. The CDR3 loop spans 16 amino acids. CDR1 is MGHRA and CDR2 is YSYEKL in the germline V gene. In DNA form, the CDR3 reads TGCGCCAGCAGCCAAGGCCATGGGGACAGAGCGGATACGCAGTATTTT. Its translation: CASSQGHGDRADTQYF.

About this clonotype: Given a much more abundant clone one base away, this may be a read error. V and J are TRBV29-1 and TRBJ1-1; D may be TRBD1 (6 bases). Germline loops: CDR1 SQVTM, CDR2 ANQGSEA. The V end lost 8 bases, the J end lost 0 bases, and 13 bases lay between the germline ends. CDR3 length equals 13 residues. CDR3 residues: CSIGGTLNTEAFF. In DNA form, the CDR3 reads TGCAGCATTGGTGGGACACTGAACACTGAAGCTTTCTTT.